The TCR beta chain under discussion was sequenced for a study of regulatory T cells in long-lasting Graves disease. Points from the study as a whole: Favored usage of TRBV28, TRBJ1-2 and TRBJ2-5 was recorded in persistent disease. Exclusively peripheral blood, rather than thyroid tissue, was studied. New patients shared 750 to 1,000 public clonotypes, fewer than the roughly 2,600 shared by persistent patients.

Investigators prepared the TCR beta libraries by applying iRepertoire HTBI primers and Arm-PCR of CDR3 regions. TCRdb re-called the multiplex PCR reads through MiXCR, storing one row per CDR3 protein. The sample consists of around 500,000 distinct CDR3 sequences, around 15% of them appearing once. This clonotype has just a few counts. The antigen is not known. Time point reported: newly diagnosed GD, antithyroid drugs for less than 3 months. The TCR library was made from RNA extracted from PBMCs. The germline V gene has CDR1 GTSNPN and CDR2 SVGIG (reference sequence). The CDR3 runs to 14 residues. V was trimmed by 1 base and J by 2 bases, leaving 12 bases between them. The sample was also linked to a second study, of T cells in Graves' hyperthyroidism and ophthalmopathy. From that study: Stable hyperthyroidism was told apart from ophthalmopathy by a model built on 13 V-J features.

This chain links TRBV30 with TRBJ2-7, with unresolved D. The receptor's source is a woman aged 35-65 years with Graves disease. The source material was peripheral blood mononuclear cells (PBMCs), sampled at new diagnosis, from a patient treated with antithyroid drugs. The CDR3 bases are TGTGCCTGGAGTGCGGGCAGAAACCCCTACGAGCAGTACTTC. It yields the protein CAWSAGRNPYEQYF.